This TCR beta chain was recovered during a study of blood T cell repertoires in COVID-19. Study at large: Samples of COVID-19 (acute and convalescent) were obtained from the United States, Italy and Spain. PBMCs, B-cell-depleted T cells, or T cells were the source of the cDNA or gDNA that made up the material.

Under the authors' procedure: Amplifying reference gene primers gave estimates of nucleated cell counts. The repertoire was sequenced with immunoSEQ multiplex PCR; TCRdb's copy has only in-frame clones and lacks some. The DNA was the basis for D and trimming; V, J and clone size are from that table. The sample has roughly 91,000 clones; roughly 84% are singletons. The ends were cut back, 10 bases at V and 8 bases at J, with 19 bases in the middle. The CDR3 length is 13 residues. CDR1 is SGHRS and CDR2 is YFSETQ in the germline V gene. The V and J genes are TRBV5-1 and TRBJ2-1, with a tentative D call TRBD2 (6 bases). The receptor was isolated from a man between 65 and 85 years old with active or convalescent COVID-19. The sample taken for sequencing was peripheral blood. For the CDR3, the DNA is TGCGCCTCCTCCCCAGCCGGGGGTGATGAGCAGTTCTTC. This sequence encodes CASSPAGGDEQFF.